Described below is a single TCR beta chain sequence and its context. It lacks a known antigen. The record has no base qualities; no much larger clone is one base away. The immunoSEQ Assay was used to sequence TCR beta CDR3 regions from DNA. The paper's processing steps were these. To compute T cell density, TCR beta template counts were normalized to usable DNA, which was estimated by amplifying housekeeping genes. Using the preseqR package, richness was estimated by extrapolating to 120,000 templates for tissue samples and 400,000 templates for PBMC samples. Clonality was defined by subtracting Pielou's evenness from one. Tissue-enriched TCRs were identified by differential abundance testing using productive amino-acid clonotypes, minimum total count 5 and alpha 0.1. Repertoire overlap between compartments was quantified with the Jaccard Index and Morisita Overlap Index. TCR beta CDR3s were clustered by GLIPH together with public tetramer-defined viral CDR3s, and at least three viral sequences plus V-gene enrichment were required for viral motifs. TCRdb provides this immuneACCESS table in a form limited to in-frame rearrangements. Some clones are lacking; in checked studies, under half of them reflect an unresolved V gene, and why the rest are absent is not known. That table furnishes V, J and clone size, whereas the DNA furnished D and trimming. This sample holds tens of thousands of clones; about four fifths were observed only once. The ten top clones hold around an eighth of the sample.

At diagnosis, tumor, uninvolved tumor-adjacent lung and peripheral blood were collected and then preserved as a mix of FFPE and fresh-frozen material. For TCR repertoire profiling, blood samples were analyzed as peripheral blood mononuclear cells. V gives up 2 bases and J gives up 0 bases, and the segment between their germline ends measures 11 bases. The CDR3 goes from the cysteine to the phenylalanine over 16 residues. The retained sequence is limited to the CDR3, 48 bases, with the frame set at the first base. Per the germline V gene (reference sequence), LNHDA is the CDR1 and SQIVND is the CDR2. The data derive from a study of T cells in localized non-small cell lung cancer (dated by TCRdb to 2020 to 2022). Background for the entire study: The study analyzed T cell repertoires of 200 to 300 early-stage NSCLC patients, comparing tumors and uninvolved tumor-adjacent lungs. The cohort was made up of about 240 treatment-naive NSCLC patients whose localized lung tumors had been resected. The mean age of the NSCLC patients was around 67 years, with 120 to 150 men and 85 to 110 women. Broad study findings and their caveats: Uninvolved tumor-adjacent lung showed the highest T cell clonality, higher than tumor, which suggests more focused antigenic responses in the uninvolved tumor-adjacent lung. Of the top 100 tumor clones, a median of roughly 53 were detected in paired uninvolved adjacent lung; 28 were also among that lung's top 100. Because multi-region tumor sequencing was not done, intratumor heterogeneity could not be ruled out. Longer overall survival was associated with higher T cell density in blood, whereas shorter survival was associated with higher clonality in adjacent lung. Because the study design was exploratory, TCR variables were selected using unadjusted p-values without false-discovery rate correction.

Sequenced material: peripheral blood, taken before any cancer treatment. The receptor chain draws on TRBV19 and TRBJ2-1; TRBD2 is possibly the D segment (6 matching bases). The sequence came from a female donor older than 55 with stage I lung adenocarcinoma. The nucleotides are TGTGCCAGTAGTATAACCCGGGGGAGCTCCTACAATGAGCAGTTCTTC. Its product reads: CASSITRGSSYNEQFF.